This T cell receptor (beta chain) stems from a study of response to subunit inactivated influenza vaccine (dated by TCRdb to the late 2010s). General notes on the study: To follow how T cells responded to a trivalent subunit inactivated influenza vaccine, the researchers relied on deep quantitative profiling of the T cell receptor repertoire.

This clonotype was counted between two and nine times. Its antigen is unknown. No much larger clonotype is one base removed from it; base qualities were not supplied. What the research found in general, with its limitations: It was suggested by the authors that each seasonal influenza vaccination may recruit only a limited number of new T cells.

V was cut back by 4 bases and J by 8 bases, leaving a gap of 17 bases between them. Via the germline V gene, CDR1 is LGHNA and CDR2 YNFKEQ. The CDR3 goes from the cysteine to the phenylalanine over 14 residues. Only CDR3 DNA is held: 42 bases, read in frame from base 1. The library was prepared using RT-PCR. Sequencing was carried out with an Illumina HiSeq 2500. The public sequencing data were trimmed at Q25 with fastp and processed into clonotypes with MiXCR by TCRdb, which kept only in-frame beta chains. Rows are unified per CDR3 protein, each entry keeping the most common DNA and genes. The sample profile shows roughly 700,000 distinct CDR3 sequences; about 15% of them were found once. 6% to 7% of the sample is in the top ten clones.

This chain is built from TRBV4-2 and TRBJ1-1; no D gene is confidently identified. Sequenced material: PBMCs from blood, taken roughly 2 weeks before vaccination. The sequence was obtained from a man aged 50 or older who received an inactivated influenza vaccine. Donor details come from another sample of the same person, matched by shared clones. The DNA sequence is TGTGCCAGCAGCCTGAATCGGTTGGAGGTAGAAGCTTTCTTT. Its translation is CASSLNRLEVEAFF.